This T cell receptor beta chain was sequenced in a study of Tregs in tolerant kidney transplant recipients. Study overall: An approximately 3-day belatacept mixed lymphocyte reaction, sometimes plus 5-day graft donor restimulation, preceded CD4+CD25+CD127- sorting. Antibodies separated recipient from donor cells. The study's findings and limits: Activated donor B cell expansion appeared to reveal the most relevant donor-specific TCRbeta repertoire.

On this clone itself: Its antigen is not identified.

From germline, CDR1 is MNHEY and CDR2 SMNVEV (reference sequence). Trimming left V 5 bases short and J 1 base short, with 9 bases between. The CDR3 extends over 15 amino acids. TCRdb's copy holds only in-frame clones and misses some; the assay was immunoSEQ multiplex PCR. The sample comprises tens of thousands of clones, around 95% of which are singletons, and approximately 0.4% rests with the top ten. The source material was Tregs from blood cultured with allogeneic cells. This TCR derives from a human donor in good health. The rearrangement links TRBV27 to TRBJ2-6; D is ambiguous. CDR3 residues: CASSLLGSGANVLTF. For the CDR3, the DNA is TGTGCCAGCAGTCTCCTCGGGTCTGGGGCCAACGTCCTGACTTTC.